This T cell receptor (beta chain) appears in the sequencing data of a study of blood T cell repertoires in COVID-19. The assay was immunoSEQ multiplex PCR, and TCRdb's table has in-frame clones only and misses some. Here the sample spans roughly 250,000 clones, just under 85% being singletons. Germline V gives CDR1 SGHDT, CDR2 YYEEEE. The CDR3 contains 16 residues. The ends were cut back, 5 bases at V and 6 bases at J, with 20 bases in the middle. The source of this sequence is a woman over 75 with acute or convalescent COVID-19. The genes are TRBV5-6 and TRBJ2-2, with D tentatively TRBD1 (6 bases). The specimen sequenced was peripheral blood. The CDR3 sequence is CASSFQEGVRAGELFF. The CDR3 DNA is TGTGCCAGCAGTTTCCAAGAGGGGGTAAGGGCCGGGGAGCTGTTTTTT.